This T cell receptor (beta chain) was captured in a study of radiotherapy plus CTLA-4 blockade in lung cancer. Study information: Among patients, roughly 18% showed objective responses, and 25% to 35% had disease control. Study conclusions and caveats: According to reports, early shifts in blood T cell clones, alongside interferon-beta, forecast response most accurately. Among blood TCR repertoires after radiotherapy plus ipilimumab, tumor-derived clones expanded.

The CDR3 sequence is 15 residues long. Trimming took off 5 bases at V and 0 bases at J, with 10 bases between the two ends. Germline CDR1 and CDR2: MNHEY and SMNVEV (reference sequence). Focal radiation plus CTLA-4 blockade with ipilimumab was administered to patients who had chemo-refractory metastatic non-small-cell lung cancer. Method: immunoSEQ multiplex PCR; TCRdb's copy keeps in-frame clones and lacks some. This repertoire shows tens of thousands of clones, approximately 80% found once; its top ten account for about a sixth. On this clone: What it binds is not known.

V usage is TRBV27 and J usage is TRBJ2-2; D unresolved. This sequence was found in a human donor with non-small cell lung cancer that progressed on radiotherapy plus ipilimumab. The sample consisted of peripheral blood, taken from a patient treated with radiotherapy plus ipilimumab. CDR3 loop: CASSRTATNTGELFF. As DNA, the CDR3 is TGTGCCAGCAGTCGTACAGCAACGAACACCGGGGAGCTGTTTTTT.